Ten or more counts support the clone carrying this TCR beta chain. What it binds is not known. The source of the sample is a study of regulatory T cells in long-lasting Graves disease. The germline V gene has CDR1 SGDLS and CDR2 YYNGEE. The V end was cut by 0 bases, the J end by 7 bases, with 10 bases between. CDR3 length: 13 residues. Noted time point: newly diagnosed GD, antithyroid drugs for less than 3 months. The TCR library was made from RNA that had been extracted from PBMCs in TRIzol. Study outcomes and limitations: Favored usage of TRBV28, TRBJ1-2 and TRBJ2-5 was recorded in persistent disease. Not thyroid tissue but only peripheral blood was studied.

Library construction for TCR beta used iRepertoire HTBI primers and Arm-PCR of CDR3 regions. TCRdb re-called the multiplex PCR reads through MiXCR, storing one row per CDR3 protein. Among under 300,000 distinct CDR3 sequences, roughly 18% were seen once, and the ten largest hold about 15%. This same sample was also taken into another study, of T cells in Graves' hyperthyroidism and ophthalmopathy. From that study: First-round RT-PCR with HTBI primers amplified the TCR CDR3 region.

The sequencing used peripheral blood mononuclear cells (PBMCs), collected at new diagnosis, from a patient treated with antithyroid drugs. V gene TRBV9 combines with J gene TRBJ1-1, with D perhaps TRBD1 (5 bases). The TCR comes from a woman under 40 with Graves disease. CDR3 nucleotides: TGTGCCAGCAGCGTAGGGGATGGGGGTGAAGCTTTCTTT. The encoded protein is CASSVGDGGEAFF.